One sample yielded the 6 T cell receptor beta chains listed below, sequenced in a study of graft-versus-host responses after intestinal transplantation. These receptors have no identified antigens. Generated by immunoSEQ multiplex PCR, the TCRdb table keeps only in-frame clones and is missing some. The table lists roughly 75,000 clones, 91% of them singletons. Sequencing was performed on unstimulated CD4+ T cells sorted from spleen or lymph node cells, taken before intestinal transplant. These receptors originate from a human donor who received an intestinal transplant.

This clone occurred once. The V gene is TRBV19, the J gene TRBJ2-1; 14 nucleotides match TRBD2. From germline, CDR1 is LNHDA and CDR2 SQIVND (reference sequence). The CDR3 has 16 amino acids. Germline trimming cut 7 bases from V and 4 bases from J; bases unmatched to any gene: 6. CDR3 loop: CASNRRTSGGYNEQFF. The CDR3 coding sequence is TGTGCCAGTAATCGACGGACTAGCGGGGGGTACAATGAGCAGTTCTTC.

V and J are TRBV19 and TRBJ1-5; tentatively, D is TRBD1 (6 bases). Germline CDR1 is LNHDA and CDR2 is SQIVND (reference sequence). Trimming took off 1 base at V and 7 bases at J, with 11 bases between the two ends. This CDR3 is built from 14 residues. DNA of the CDR3: TGTGCCAGTAGTATAGCGCGGGGGCACCAGCCCCAGCATTTT. This gives the protein CASSIARGHQPQHF. The whole variable domain, remainder taken from reference TRBV19 and TRBJ1-5, is DGGITQSPKYLFRKEGQNVTLSCEQNLNHDAMYWYRQDPGQGLRLIYYSQIVNDFQKGDIAEGYSVSREKKESFPLTVTSAQKNPTAFYLCASSIARGHQPQHFGDGTRLSIL.

The chain is built from TRBV4-3 and TRBJ2-7; 11 bases are a match to TRBD2. The germline V gene has CDR1 LGHNA and CDR2 YSLEER. Trimming removed 3 bases from V and 6 bases from J; junction bases left unmatched: 1. CDR3 size: 13 residues. CDR3 nucleotides: TGCGCCAGCAGCCATGGACTAGCGGGCGAGCAGTACTTC. Its translation is CASSHGLAGEQYF.

CDR3 coding DNA: TGCGCCAGCAGCACTCAGCGGGGCACAGATACGCAGTATTTT. Encoded protein: CASSTQRGTDTQYF. The chain uses TRBV5-1 and TRBJ2-3; tentatively, D is TRBD2 (6 bases). The length of the CDR3 is 14 residues. The germline gives CDR1 SGHRS, CDR2 YFSETQ. The V end was cut by 4 bases, the J end by 1 base, with 10 bases between.

J is TRBJ2-3 and V is TRBV27; D is possibly TRBD1 (5 bases). Germline CDR1 reads MNHEY; CDR2 reads SMNVEV (reference sequence). V was pared by 6 bases and J by 0 bases, with 19 bases between. There are 17 residues in the CDR3. Here the CDR3 reads CASREPSNPGSTDTQYF. The CDR3 DNA reads TGTGCCAGCAGAGAACCCTCGAACCCAGGGAGCACAGATACGCAGTATTTT.

V is TRBV29-1 and J is TRBJ2-7, with 11 bases matching TRBD1. CDR3 length: 13 residues. V was pared by 4 bases and J by 9 bases, with 8 bases of the junction left unmatched. Germline V gives CDR1 SQVTM, CDR2 ANQGSEA. This chain's CDR3 is CSVGWDRGYRQYF. For the CDR3, the DNA is TGCAGCGTTGGGTGGGACAGGGGGTATCGGCAGTACTTC.